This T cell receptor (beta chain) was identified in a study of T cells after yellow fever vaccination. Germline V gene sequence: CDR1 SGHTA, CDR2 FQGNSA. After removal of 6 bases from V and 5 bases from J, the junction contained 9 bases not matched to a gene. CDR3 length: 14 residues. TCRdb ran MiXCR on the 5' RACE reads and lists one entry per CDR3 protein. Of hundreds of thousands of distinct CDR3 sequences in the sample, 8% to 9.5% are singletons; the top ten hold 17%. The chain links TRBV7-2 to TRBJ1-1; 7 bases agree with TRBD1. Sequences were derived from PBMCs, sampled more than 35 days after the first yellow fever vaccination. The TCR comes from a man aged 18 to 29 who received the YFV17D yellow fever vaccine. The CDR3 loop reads CASRGAGGGTEAFF. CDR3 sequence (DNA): TGTGCCAGCAGGGGGGCAGGGGGAGGGACTGAAGCTTTCTTT.